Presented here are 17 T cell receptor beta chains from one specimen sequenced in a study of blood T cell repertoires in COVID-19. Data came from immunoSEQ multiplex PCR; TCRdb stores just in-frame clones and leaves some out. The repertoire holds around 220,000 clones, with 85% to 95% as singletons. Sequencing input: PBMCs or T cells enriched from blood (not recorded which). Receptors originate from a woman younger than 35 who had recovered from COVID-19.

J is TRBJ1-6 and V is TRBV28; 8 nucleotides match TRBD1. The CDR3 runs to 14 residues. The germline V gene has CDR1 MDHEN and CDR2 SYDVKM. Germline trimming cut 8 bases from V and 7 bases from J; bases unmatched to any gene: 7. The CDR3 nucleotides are TGTGCCAGCTCTGACAGGGGAGCAAATTCACCCCTCCACTTT. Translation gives CASSDRGANSPLHF. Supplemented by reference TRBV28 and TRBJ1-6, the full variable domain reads DVKVTQSSRYLVKRTGEKVFLECVQDMDHENMFWYRQDPGLGLRLIYFSYDVKMKEKGDIPEGYSVSREKKERFSLILESASTNQTSMYLCASSDRGANSPLHFGNGTRLTVT.

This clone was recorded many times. The CDR3 DNA sequence: TGTGCAAGTCGCGTCAGTAGCGGGAGGTTCCACGAGCAGTACTTC. Protein: CASRVSSGRFHEQYF. The chain is built from TRBV12-2 and TRBJ2-7; TRBD2, the table's D call, was not compared with the DNA. TRBV12-2 is a recognized pseudogene. The length of the CDR3 is 15 residues.

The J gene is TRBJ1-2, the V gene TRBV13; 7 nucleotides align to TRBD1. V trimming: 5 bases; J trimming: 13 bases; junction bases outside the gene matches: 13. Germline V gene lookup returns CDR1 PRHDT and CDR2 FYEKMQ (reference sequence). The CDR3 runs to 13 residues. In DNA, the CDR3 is TGTGCCAGCAGCCCCCATCGACAGGGCTTAATCACCTTC. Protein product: CASSPHRQGLITF.

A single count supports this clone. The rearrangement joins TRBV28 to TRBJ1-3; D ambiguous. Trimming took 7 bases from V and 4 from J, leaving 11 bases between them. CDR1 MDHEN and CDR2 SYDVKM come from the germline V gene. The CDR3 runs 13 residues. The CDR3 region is CASIGRRGNTIYF. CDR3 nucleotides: TGTGCCAGCATTGGGAGGCGGGGAAACACCATATATTTT.

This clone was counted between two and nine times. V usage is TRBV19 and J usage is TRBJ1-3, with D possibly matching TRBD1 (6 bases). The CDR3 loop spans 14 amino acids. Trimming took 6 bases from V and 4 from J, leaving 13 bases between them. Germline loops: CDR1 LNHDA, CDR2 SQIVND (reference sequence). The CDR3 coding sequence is TGTGCCAGTAGCCGAGGGGGAACCGGAAACACCATATATTTT. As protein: CASSRGGTGNTIYF.

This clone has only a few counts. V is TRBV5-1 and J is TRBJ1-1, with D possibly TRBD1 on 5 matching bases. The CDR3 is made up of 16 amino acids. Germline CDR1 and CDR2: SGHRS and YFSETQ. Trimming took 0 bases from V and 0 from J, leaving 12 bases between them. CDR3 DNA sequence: TGCGCCAGCAGCTTGGCGGGGGACGGTTTGAACACTGAAGCTTTCTTT. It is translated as CASSLAGDGLNTEAFF.

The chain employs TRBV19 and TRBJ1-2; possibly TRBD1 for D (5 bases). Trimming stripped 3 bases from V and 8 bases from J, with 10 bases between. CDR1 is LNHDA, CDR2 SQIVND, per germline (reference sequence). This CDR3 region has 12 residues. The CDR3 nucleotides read TGTGCCAGTAGTATGACAGTCGGCGGCTACACCTTC. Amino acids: CASSMTVGGYTF. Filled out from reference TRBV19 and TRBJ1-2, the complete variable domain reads DGGITQSPKYLFRKEGQNVTLSCEQNLNHDAMYWYRQDPGQGLRLIYYSQIVNDFQKGDIAEGYSVSREKKESFPLTVTSAQKNPTAFYLCASSMTVGGYTFGSGTRLTVV.

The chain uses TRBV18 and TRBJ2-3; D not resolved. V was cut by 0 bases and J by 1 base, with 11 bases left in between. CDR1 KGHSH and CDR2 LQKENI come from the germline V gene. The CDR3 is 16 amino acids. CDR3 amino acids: CASSPPVGEGTDTQYF. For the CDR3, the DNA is TGTGCCAGCTCACCACCGGTGGGTGAGGGCACAGATACGCAGTATTTT. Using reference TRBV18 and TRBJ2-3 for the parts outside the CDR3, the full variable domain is NAGVMQNPRHLVRRRGQEARLRCSPMKGHSHVYWYRQLPEEGLKFMVYLQKENIIDESGMPKERFSAEFPKEGPSILRIQQVVRGDSAAYFCASSPPVGEGTDTQYFGPGTRLTVL.

CDR3 in amino acids: CASSYSPGTEAFF. The CDR3 DNA sequence: TGTGCCAGCAGTTACTCCCCGGGCACTGAAGCTTTCTTT. The gene calls are TRBV6-5 and TRBJ1-1, with D unresolved. V was shortened by 0 bases and J by 4 bases, with 6 bases between the two germline ends. Germline values: CDR1 MNHEY, CDR2 SVGAGI. This CDR3 region has 13 residues.

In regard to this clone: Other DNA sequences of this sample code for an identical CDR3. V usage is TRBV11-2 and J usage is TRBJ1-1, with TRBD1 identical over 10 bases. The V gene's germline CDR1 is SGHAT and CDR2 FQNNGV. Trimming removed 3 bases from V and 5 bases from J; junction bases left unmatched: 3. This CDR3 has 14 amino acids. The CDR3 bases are TGTGCCAGCAGCTTGGGACAGGGGAGTACTGAAGCTTTCTTT. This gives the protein CASSLGQGSTEAFF. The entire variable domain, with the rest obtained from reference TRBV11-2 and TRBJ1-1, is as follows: EAGVAQSPRYKIIEKRQSVAFWCNPISGHATLYWYQQILGQGPKLLIQFQNNGVVDDSQLPKDRFSAERLKGVDSTLKIQPAKLEDSAVYLCASSLGQGSTEAFFGQGTRLTVV.

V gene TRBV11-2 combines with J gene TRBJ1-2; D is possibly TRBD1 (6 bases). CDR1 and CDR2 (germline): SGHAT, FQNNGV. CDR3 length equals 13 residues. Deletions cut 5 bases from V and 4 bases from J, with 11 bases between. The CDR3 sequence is CASSQQGRYGYTF. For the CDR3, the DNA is TGTGCCAGCAGCCAACAGGGACGCTATGGCTACACCTTC.

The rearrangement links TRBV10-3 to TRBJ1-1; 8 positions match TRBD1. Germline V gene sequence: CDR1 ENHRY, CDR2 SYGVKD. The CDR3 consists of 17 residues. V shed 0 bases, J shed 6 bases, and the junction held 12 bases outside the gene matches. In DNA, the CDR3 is TGTGCCATCAGTGAGTCGAGCTCCGGGACAGGTAAATCTGAAGCTTTCTTT. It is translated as CAISESSSGTGKSEAFF.

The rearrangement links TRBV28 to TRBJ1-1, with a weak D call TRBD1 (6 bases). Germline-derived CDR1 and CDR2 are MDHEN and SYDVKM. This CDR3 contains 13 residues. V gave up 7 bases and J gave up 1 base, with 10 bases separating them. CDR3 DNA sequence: TGTGCCAGCATCCCGACAGGGAACACTGAAGCTTTCTTT. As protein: CASIPTGNTEAFF.

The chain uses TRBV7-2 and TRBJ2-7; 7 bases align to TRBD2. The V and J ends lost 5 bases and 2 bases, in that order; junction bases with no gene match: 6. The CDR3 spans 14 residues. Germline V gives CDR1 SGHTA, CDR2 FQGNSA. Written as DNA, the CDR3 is TGTGCCAGCAGCGAAGCGGGGCGCGCCTACGAGCAGTACTTC. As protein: CASSEAGRAYEQYF.

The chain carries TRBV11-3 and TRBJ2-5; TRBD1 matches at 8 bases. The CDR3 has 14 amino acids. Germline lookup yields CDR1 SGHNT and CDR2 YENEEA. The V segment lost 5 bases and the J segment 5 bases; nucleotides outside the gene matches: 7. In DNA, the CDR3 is TGTGCCAGCAGCATTAGACAGGGGTTGGAGACCCAGTACTTC. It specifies CASSIRQGLETQYF.

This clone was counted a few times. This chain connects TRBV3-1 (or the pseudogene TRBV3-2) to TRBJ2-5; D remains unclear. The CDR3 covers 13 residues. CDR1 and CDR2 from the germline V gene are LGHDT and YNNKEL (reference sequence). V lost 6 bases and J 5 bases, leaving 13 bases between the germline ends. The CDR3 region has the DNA TGTGCCAGCAGTCGCAACGTAGAGGAGACCCAGTACTTC. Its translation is CASSRNVEETQYF.

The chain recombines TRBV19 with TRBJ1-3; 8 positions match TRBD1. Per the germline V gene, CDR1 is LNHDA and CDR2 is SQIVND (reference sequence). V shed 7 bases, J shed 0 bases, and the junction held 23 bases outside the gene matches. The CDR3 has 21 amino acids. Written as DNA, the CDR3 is TGTGCCAGTAAGAATTACTGGACAGGGCCTTCTTCTTCTAGCTCTGGAAACACCATATATTTT. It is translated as CASKNYWTGPSSSSSGNTIYF.